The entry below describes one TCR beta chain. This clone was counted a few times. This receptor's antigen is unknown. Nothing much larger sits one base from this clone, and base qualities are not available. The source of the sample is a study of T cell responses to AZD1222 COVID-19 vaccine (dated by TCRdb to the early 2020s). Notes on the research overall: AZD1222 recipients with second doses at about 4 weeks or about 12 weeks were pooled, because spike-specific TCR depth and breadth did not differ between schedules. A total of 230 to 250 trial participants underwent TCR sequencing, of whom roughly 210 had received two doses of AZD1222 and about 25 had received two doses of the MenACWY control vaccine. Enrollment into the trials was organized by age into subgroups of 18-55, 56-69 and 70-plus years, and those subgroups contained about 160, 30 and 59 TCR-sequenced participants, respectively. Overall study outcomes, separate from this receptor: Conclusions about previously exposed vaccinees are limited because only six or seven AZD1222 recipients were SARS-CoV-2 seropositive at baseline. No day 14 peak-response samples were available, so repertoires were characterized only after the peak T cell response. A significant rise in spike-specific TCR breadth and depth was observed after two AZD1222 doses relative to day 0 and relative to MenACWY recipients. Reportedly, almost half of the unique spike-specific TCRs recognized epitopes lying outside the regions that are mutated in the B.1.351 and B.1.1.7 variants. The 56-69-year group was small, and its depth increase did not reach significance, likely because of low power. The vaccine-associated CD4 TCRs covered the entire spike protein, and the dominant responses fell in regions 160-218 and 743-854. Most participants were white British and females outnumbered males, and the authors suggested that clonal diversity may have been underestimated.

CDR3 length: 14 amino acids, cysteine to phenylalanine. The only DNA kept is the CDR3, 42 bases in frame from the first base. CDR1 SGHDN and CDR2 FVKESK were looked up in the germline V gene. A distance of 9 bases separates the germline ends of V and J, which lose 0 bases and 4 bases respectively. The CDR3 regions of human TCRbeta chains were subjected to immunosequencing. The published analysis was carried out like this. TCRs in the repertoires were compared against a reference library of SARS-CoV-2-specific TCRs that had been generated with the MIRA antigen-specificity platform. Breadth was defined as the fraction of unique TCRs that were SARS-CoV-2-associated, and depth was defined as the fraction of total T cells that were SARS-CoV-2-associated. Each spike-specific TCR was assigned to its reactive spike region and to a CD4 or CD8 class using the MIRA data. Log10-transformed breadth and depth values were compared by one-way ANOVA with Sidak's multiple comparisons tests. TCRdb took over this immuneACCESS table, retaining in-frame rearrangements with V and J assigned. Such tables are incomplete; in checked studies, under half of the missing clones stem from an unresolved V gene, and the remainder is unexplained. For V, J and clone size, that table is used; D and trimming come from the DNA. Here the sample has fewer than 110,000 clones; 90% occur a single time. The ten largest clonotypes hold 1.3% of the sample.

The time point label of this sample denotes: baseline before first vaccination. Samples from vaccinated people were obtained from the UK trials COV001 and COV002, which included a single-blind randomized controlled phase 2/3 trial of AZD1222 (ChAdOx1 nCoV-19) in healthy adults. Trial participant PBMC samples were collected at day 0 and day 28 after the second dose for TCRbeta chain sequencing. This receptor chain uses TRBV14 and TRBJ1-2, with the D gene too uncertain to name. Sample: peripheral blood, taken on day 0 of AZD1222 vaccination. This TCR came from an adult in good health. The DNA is TGTGCCAGCAGCCAAGACCGGTCAGGCTATGGCTACACCTTC. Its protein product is CASSQDRSGYGYTF.